The rows below give T cell receptor beta chains drawn from one sample of a study of T cells after yellow fever vaccination. TCRdb re-called the 5' RACE reads through MiXCR, storing one row per CDR3 protein. The sample lists about 400,000 distinct CDR3 sequences, roughly 6.2% seen once, with approximately 16% in the top ten. This specimen consisted of PBMCs, obtained 5 days after the yellow fever booster vaccination. Receptor source: a man aged 25-45 years who received the YFV17D yellow fever vaccine. The CDR3 runs from the conserved cysteine through the conserved F or W. D genes are given only for firm matches. Size values are once, few and many counts, or a class for expanded clones, and some rows have none.

d_call | j_call | clone_size | cdr3_length | v_call | cdr3_nt | cdr3_aa
. | TRBJ1-5 | . | 13 | TRBV10-2 | TGCGCCAGCAGTGGAGAGGGGCCCAGAGCCCAGCATTTT | CASSGEGPRAQHF
. | TRBJ1-5 | . | 14 | TRBV25-1 | TGTGCCAGCAGTGGGGACGGGGTACGGCAGCCCCAGCATTTT | CASSGDGVRQPQHF
. | TRBJ2-2 | many | 12 | TRBV27 | TGTGCCAGCAGTTTTCGAACCGGGGAGCTGTTTTTT | CASSFRTGELFF
. | TRBJ2-1 | few | 14 | TRBV18 | TGTGCCAGCTCAGATGGCGGACTGCATTCTGCGACGATCTTC | CASSDGGLHSATIF
. | TRBJ2-1 | few | 13 | TRBV25-1 | TGTGCCAGCGGTACACCTAAGGGGTTCGAGCAGTTCTTC | CASGTPKGFEQFF
TRBD1 | TRBJ2-3 | . | 15 | TRBV4-2 | TGTGCCAGCAGCCATCGTGGACAGGACGCAGATACGCAGTATTTT | CASSHRGQDADTQYF
TRBD2 | TRBJ2-5 | few | 13 | TRBV9 | TGTGCCAGCAGCGTAAGCGGGAGGGAGACCCAGTACTTC | CASSVSGRETQYF
TRBD1 | TRBJ1-1 | once | 13 | TRBV29-1 | TGCAGCGTTGAAGCAACCGGGACAGCGATAGCTTTCTTT | CSVEATGTAIAFF
. | TRBJ1-1 | . | 13 | TRBV30 | TGTGCCTGGATTCCCCCCCGCAACACTGAAGCTTTCTTT | CAWIPPRNTEAFF
. | TRBJ2-7 | . | 13 | TRBV15 | TGTGCCACCAGCAGAGATCCCGCCTACGAGCAGTACTTC | CATSRDPAYEQYF
. | TRBJ2-7 | few | 11 | TRBV27 | TGTGCCAGCAGGACCCTCTACGAGCAGTACTTC | CASRTLYEQYF
TRBD1 | TRBJ1-4 | few | 14 | TRBV5-1 | TGCGCCAGCAGCCGACAGGGCCCTAATGAAAAACTGTTTTTT | CASSRQGPNEKLFF
. | TRBJ1-2 | . | 12 | TRBV29-1 | TGCAGCGATTCAGGGATGGACTATGGCTACACCTTC | CSDSGMDYGYTF
. | TRBJ2-7 | . | 11 | TRBV30 | TGTGCCTGGAGCGGGGCCTACGAGCAGTACTTC | CAWSGAYEQYF
TRBD2 | TRBJ2-1 | few | 16 | TRBV10-3 | TGTGCCATCGGCGGGACTAGCGGGAGTTGGGGCAATGAGCAGTTCTTC | CAIGGTSGSWGNEQFF
. | TRBJ2-5 | many | 14 | TRBV6-5 | TGTGCCAGCAGTCCTAACCAAGCCCGGGAGACCCAGTACTTC | CASSPNQARETQYF
. | TRBJ2-1 | many | 15 | TRBV6-2/TRBV6-3 | TGTGCCAGCAGAAACCTACTTAGCTCCTACAATGAGCAGTTCTTC | CASRNLLSSYNEQFF
TRBD1 | TRBJ2-5 | many | 13 | TRBV5-1 | TGCGCCAGCAGCCCCACAGGGGTAGAGACCCAGTACTTC | CASSPTGVETQYF
. | TRBJ2-5 | . | 16 | TRBV5-6 | TGTGCCAGCAGCTTGCGACAGACAATGTACCAAGAGACCCAGTACTTC | CASSLRQTMYQETQYF
. | TRBJ2-5 | many | 13 | TRBV7-9 | TGTGCCAGCAGCCGACCCTCGGGGGAGACCCAGTACTTC | CASSRPSGETQYF
. | TRBJ2-2 | . | 15 | TRBV9 | TGTGCCAGCAGCGCTGGTGGACTTATCACCGGGGAGCTGTTTTTT | CASSAGGLITGELFF
TRBD1 | TRBJ1-1 | many | 11 | TRBV29-1 | TGCAGCGTCGCACGGACAGGGGAAGCTTTCTTT | CSVARTGEAFF
TRBD1 | TRBJ2-1 | . | 15 | TRBV5-1 | TGCGCCAGCAGCTTGACAGGGGGCGCGTACAATGAGCAGTTCTTC | CASSLTGGAYNEQFF
TRBD2 | TRBJ2-2 | . | 17 | TRBV12-3/TRBV12-4 | TGTGCCAGCACCCCCCGTCGGCTAGCGGGAGGTAACGGGGAGCTGTTTTTT | CASTPRRLAGGNGELFF
TRBD2 | TRBJ2-1 | many | 15 | TRBV6-2/TRBV6-3 | TGTGCCAGCAGCCTTAGCGGGACGGTCAACAATGAGCAGTTCTTC | CASSLSGTVNNEQFF
. | TRBJ1-5 | . | 16 | TRBV6-2/TRBV6-3 | TGTGCCAGCAGTTACTCGATGGGACATTCAACGGAGCCCCAGCATTTT | CASSYSMGHSTEPQHF
. | TRBJ2-3 | few | 14 | TRBV20-1 | TGCAGTGCTAGAGTCCGGGGAGGATCAGATACGCAGTATTTT | CSARVRGGSDTQYF
. | TRBJ2-1 | many | 14 | TRBV20-1 | TGCAGTGCTAGTTACAGGGTTGTCCTCAATGAGCAGTTCTTC | CSASYRVVLNEQFF
. | TRBJ2-3 | few | 16 | TRBV10-2 | TGCGCCAGCAGCCCCCTGGCTAGTTTGGGAACAGATACGCAGTATTTT | CASSPLASLGTDTQYF
. | TRBJ1-6 | few | 13 | TRBV4-3 | TGCGCCAGCAGCCAAATAGAGGGATCACCCCTCCACTTT | CASSQIEGSPLHF
. | TRBJ2-7 | many | 14 | TRBV7-8 | TGTGCCAGCAGCTCCCGGACTAACTCCTACGAGCAGTACTTC | CASSSRTNSYEQYF
. | TRBJ1-1 | . | 11 | TRBV29-1 | TGCAGCGTTATGGGCTACACTGAAGCTTTCTTT | CSVMGYTEAFF
. | TRBJ2-1 | . | 16 | TRBV7-3 | TGTGCCAGCAGCGAACGCTCAAGTTCCGGAAATGGCAAGCAGTTCTTC | CASSERSSSGNGKQFF
. | TRBJ2-4 | many | 13 | TRBV28 | TGTGCCAGCAGTCCCGATATAGGGTTCATTCAGTACTTC | CASSPDIGFIQYF
. | TRBJ2-3 | . | 11 | TRBV20-1 | TGCAGTGCCCTGCTAGCGGATACGCAGTATTTT | CSALLADTQYF
. | TRBJ2-3 | many | 12 | TRBV7-2 | TGTGCCAGCAGCCTGTACACAGATACGCAGTATTTT | CASSLYTDTQYF